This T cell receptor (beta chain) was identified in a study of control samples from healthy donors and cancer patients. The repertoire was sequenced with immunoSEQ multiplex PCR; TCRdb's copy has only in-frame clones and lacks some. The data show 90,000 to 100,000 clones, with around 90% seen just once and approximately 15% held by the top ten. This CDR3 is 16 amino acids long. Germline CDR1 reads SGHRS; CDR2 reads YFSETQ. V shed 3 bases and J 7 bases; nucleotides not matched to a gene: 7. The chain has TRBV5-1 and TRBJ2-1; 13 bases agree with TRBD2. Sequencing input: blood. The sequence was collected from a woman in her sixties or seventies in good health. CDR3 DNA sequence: TGCGCCAGCAGCTCCGGACTAGCGGGGGCGGGGAATGAGCAGTTCTTC. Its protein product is CASSSGLAGAGNEQFF.